This record concerns one TCR beta chain sequence. What it binds is unknown. The CDR3 has 11 amino acids. Trimming shortened V by 7 bases and J by 8 bases, and 9 bases separated the two germline ends. Germline CDR1 and CDR2: SEHNR and FQNEAQ (reference sequence). This sample was included in a study of cytomegalovirus exposure and HLA in healthy donors. Findings and caveats of the study: In a later analysis, the majority of CMV-associated beta chains seemingly showed HLA restriction. The sole available immune exposure information was CMV serostatus.

Vbeta (60) and Jbeta (13) primers were used in the PCR. Some clones are missing from TCRdb's copy, which holds only in-frame ones; the method was immunoSEQ multiplex PCR. The repertoire consists of 150,000 to 200,000 clones, with around 80% occurring once and the leading ten covering 4% to 4.5%. The chain employs TRBV7-9 and TRBJ2-1; maybe TRBD2 (6 bases). The sequenced sample was PBMCs. This receptor was obtained from a woman between 25 and 40 years old in good health and CMV-seropositive. The CDR3 reads CASTREDEQFF. The CDR3 DNA reads TGTGCCAGCACCAGGGAGGATGAGCAGTTCTTC.